A selection of T cell receptor beta chains follows, all from one sample in a study of blood T cells in healthy people across ages. TCRdb re-called the 5' RACE reads with MiXCR, one entry per CDR3 protein. This sample has about 970,000 distinct CDR3 sequences, with about 53% found just once. Input material: blood. These receptor sequences come from a woman aged 55-69 years in good health. Each CDR3 is given with its conserved first and last residue. Fields, in order: J gene, D gene, clone size, V gene, CDR3 protein, CDR3 DNA. The D gene is left open where the match is weak. Some rows mark clone size as missing; the rest say once, few, many or name a class of expanded clone.

J gene: TRBJ2-1; D gene: -; clone size: few; V gene: TRBV7-9; CDR3 protein: CASSLDLARYNEQFF; CDR3 DNA: TGTGCCAGCAGCTTAGATCTAGCGAGGTACAATGAGCAGTTCTTC
J gene: TRBJ1-1; D gene: -; clone size: -; V gene: TRBV24-1; CDR3 protein: CATSGPGTNTEAFF; CDR3 DNA: TGTGCCACCAGTGGCCCAGGGACGAACACTGAAGCTTTCTTT
J gene: TRBJ1-5; D gene: -; clone size: -; V gene: TRBV20-1; CDR3 protein: CSATTTPVNQPQHF; CDR3 DNA: TGCAGTGCTACTACCACACCGGTCAATCAGCCCCAGCATTTT
J gene: TRBJ2-3; D gene: TRBD1; clone size: -; V gene: TRBV15; CDR3 protein: CATSRTGGRITDTQYF; CDR3 DNA: TGTGCCACCAGCAGAACAGGGGGCAGGATCACAGATACGCAGTATTTT
J gene: TRBJ2-3; D gene: TRBD1; clone size: once; V gene: TRBV9; CDR3 protein: CASSASRGPTDTQYF; CDR3 DNA: TGTGCCAGCAGCGCCTCCAGGGGGCCGACAGATACGCAGTATTTT
J gene: TRBJ2-3; D gene: TRBD2; clone size: few; V gene: TRBV2; CDR3 protein: CASSFGLVSADTQYF; CDR3 DNA: TGTGCCAGCAGTTTTGGACTAGTCTCCGCAGATACGCAGTATTTT
J gene: TRBJ2-2; D gene: TRBD2; clone size: -; V gene: TRBV12-3/TRBV12-4; CDR3 protein: CASIPLAGENTGELFF; CDR3 DNA: TGTGCCAGCATTCCTTTAGCGGGAGAGAACACCGGGGAGCTGTTTTTT
J gene: TRBJ2-4; D gene: TRBD2; clone size: few; V gene: TRBV18; CDR3 protein: CASSRGTSGNLDIQYF; CDR3 DNA: TGTGCCAGCTCTCGAGGGACTAGCGGGAATTTAGACATTCAGTACTTC
J gene: TRBJ2-5; D gene: TRBD1; clone size: -; V gene: TRBV9; CDR3 protein: CASSPILQGKETQYF; CDR3 DNA: TGTGCCAGCAGCCCAATACTACAGGGGAAGGAGACCCAGTACTTC
J gene: TRBJ2-1; D gene: -; clone size: -; V gene: TRBV28; CDR3 protein: CASSLLGNYNEQFF; CDR3 DNA: TGTGCCAGCAGTTTACTCGGGAATTACAATGAGCAGTTCTTC
J gene: TRBJ2-5; D gene: TRBD1; clone size: -; V gene: TRBV9; CDR3 protein: CASSARDRETQYF; CDR3 DNA: TGTGCCAGCAGCGCCCGGGACAGAGAGACCCAGTACTTC
J gene: TRBJ2-5; D gene: -; clone size: -; V gene: TRBV20-1; CDR3 protein: CSTTTGETQYF; CDR3 DNA: TGCAGTACTACGACGGGTGAGACCCAGTACTTC
J gene: TRBJ2-3; D gene: TRBD2; clone size: -; V gene: TRBV28; CDR3 protein: CASSLRTGGLNTQYF; CDR3 DNA: TGTGCCAGCAGTTTGCGGACGGGAGGGCTGAATACGCAGTATTTT
J gene: TRBJ2-5; D gene: -; clone size: -; V gene: TRBV10-3; CDR3 protein: CAISDRIPQEAQYF; CDR3 DNA: TGTGCCATCAGCGATAGAATCCCTCAAGAGGCCCAGTACTTC